What follows are 14 T cell receptor beta chains derived from one specimen sequenced in a study of blood T cell repertoires in COVID-19 (dated by TCRdb to about 2020). The library was produced with the immunoSEQ multiplex PCR assay. What TCRdb holds here is the immuneACCESS table cut down to in-frame rearrangements. Part of the clones is not present; checked against another copy, under half of the missing clones reflect an unresolved V gene, and the others are unexplained. The sample records approximately 100,000 clones, less than 85% of which are singletons. The ten largest account for 11% of the sample. The specimen was peripheral blood. The source of these receptors is a man between 65 and 80 years old with active or convalescent COVID-19.

A few counts support this clone. The chain employs TRBV6-5 and TRBJ2-7, with 8 nucleotides matching TRBD1. Germline CDR1 reads MNHEY; CDR2 reads SVGAGI. This CDR3 is built from 14 residues. Unmatched junction bases numbered 4, after V lost 3 bases and J lost 3 bases. DNA for the CDR3: TGTGCCAGCAGTTATGACAGGGGACACTACGAGCAGTACTTC. Protein: CASSYDRGHYEQYF.

The J gene is TRBJ1-2, the V gene TRBV12-3 or TRBV12-4; possible D gene TRBD1, 6 bases. The CDR3 contains 12 residues. With 6 bases removed from V and 8 bases from J, the gap between germline ends came to 13 bases. CDR3 DNA sequence: TGTGCCAGCAGCTATGACAGGTTGGGCTACACCTTC. Protein product: CASSYDRLGYTF.

The chain is built from TRBV19 and TRBJ1-6; maybe TRBD1 (5 bases). In germline, CDR1 is LNHDA, CDR2 SQIVND (reference sequence). This CDR3 spans 14 amino acids. Trimming removed 1 base from V and 9 bases from J, with 10 bases in between. CDR3 nucleotide sequence: TGTGCCAGTAGTATAGGGGACTTTTTTTCACCCCTCCACTTT. It specifies CASSIGDFFSPLHF.

The rearrangement links TRBV4-2 to TRBJ2-7; 10 bases are shared with TRBD1. In germline, CDR1 is LGHNA, CDR2 YNFKEQ. There are 16 residues in the CDR3. With 3 bases clipped from V and 1 base from J, the junction kept 6 bases outside the gene matches. The CDR3 DNA is TGTGCCAGCAGCCACTCCGGGACAGGGGAGTCCTACGAGCAGTACTTC. This sequence encodes CASSHSGTGESYEQYF.

This chain joins TRBV20-1 and TRBJ1-3; D may be TRBD1 (5 bases). CDR1 and CDR2 (germline): DFQATT, SNEGSKA (reference sequence). V lost 3 bases to trimming and J lost 0 bases, with 18 bases between them. This CDR3 contains 17 residues. In nucleotides, the CDR3 is TGCAGTGCTAGTTCGTTTAAAGGGGATCTCTCTGGAAACACCATATATTTT. It specifies CSASSFKGDLSGNTIYF.

The chain joins TRBV7-9 to TRBJ2-3, with a tentative D call TRBD1 (6 bases). Germline lookup yields CDR1 SEHNR and CDR2 FQNEAQ (reference sequence). V lost 5 bases, J lost 1 base, and 13 bases lay in between. The CDR3 is 15 residues long. CDR3 amino acids: CASSEQGSGTDTQYF. The CDR3 DNA follows: TGTGCCAGCAGCGAACAGGGTTCTGGCACAGATACGCAGTATTTT.

This chain uses TRBV4-1 with TRBJ1-4, with D maybe TRBD1 (6 bases). The CDR3 totals 13 residues. Trimming removed 1 base at V and 8 bases at J, with 8 bases between. CDR1 and CDR2 (germline): MGHRA, YSYEKL. In DNA, the CDR3 is TGCGCCAGCAGCCAAGTTACAGGGGAAAAACTGTTTTTT. This gives the protein CASSQVTGEKLFF.

The table lists this clone with a few counts. The chain has TRBV11-2 and TRBJ1-2; tentatively, D is TRBD1 (6 bases). The CDR3 sequence is 13 residues long. The germline V and J ends were trimmed by 5 bases and 6 bases, with 13 bases remaining between them. The V gene's germline CDR1 is SGHAT and CDR2 FQNNGV. In DNA, the CDR3 is TGTGCCAGCAGCCCCCGGACAGTAGATGGCTACACCTTC. It encodes CASSPRTVDGYTF. Full variable domain (missing parts from reference TRBV11-2 and TRBJ1-2): EAGVAQSPRYKIIEKRQSVAFWCNPISGHATLYWYQQILGQGPKLLIQFQNNGVVDDSQLPKDRFSAERLKGVDSTLKIQPAKLEDSAVYLCASSPRTVDGYTFGSGTRLTVV.

The chain recombines TRBV7-2 with TRBJ1-6; 7 nucleotides match TRBD1. Germline CDR1 reads SGHTA; CDR2 reads FQGNSA. Losses at the gene ends were 6 bases for V and 9 bases for J; bases not matched to a gene: 5. The CDR3 consists of 13 residues. In nucleotides, the CDR3 is TGTGCCAGCAGTACAGGGACAGCTTCACCCCTCCACTTT. Amino acids: CASSTGTASPLHF.

The gene calls are TRBV6-5 and TRBJ2-7; D might be TRBD1 (6 bases). Trimming pared 2 bases from V and 3 bases from J, leaving 14 bases between. The CDR3 runs to 15 residues. Germline assignment: CDR1 MNHEY and CDR2 SVGAGI. CDR3 sequence (DNA): TGTGCCAGCAGTTACCCCGGACAGAGCTACTACGAGCAGTACTTC. Amino acid sequence: CASSYPGQSYYEQYF.

The genes are TRBV11-3 and TRBJ2-1, with D uncertain. V was cut by 1 base and J by 4 bases, with 14 bases left in between. The CDR3 length is 16 residues. Germline lookup yields CDR1 SGHNT and CDR2 YENEEA. The CDR3 DNA is TGTGCCAGCAGCTTAGGCACAAGAATCCGATACAATGAGCAGTTCTTC. Translation gives CASSLGTRIRYNEQFF.

This clone was seen a single time. V usage is TRBV4-1 and J usage is TRBJ1-2, with TRBD1 matching 7 bases. This CDR3 is built from 15 residues. Germline assignment: CDR1 MGHRA and CDR2 YSYEKL. Trimming took 1 base from V and 6 from J; bases not matched to a gene: 8. CDR3 nucleotides: TGCGCCAGCAGCCAAGTGGGAGACAGGGCCCATGGCTACACCTTC. This translates into CASSQVGDRAHGYTF.

The J gene is TRBJ1-5, the V gene TRBV9; 7 bases agree with TRBD1. J gave up 2 bases and V 4 bases, and 3 bases lay outside the gene matches. Germline V gives CDR1 SGDLS, CDR2 YYNGEE. This CDR3 contains 14 residues. The CDR3 bases are TGTGCCAGCAGCCGGGACAGAGGCAATCAGCCCCAGCATTTT. It encodes CASSRDRGNQPQHF.

The CDR3 DNA is TGCGCCAGCAGCACAGATTCCCTGAGACCCCTCCACTTT. Translation gives CASSTDSLRPLHF. V gene TRBV5-1 combines with J gene TRBJ1-6; D is unresolved. Germline V gene data show CDR1 as SGHRS and CDR2 as YFSETQ. This CDR3 has 13 amino acids. V was pared by 4 bases and J by 12 bases, with 14 bases between.